This TCR beta chain was sequenced during a study of beta chain features in type 1 diabetes. Study-wide results and limits: Any HLA type influence on TCRB rearrangement was left unresolved here. Across all four CD4+ subsets, people with type 1 diabetes showed modestly shorter TCRB CDR3s. VDJ junctions in type 1 diabetes patients carried more deletions and fewer insertions.

Concerning this clone itself: As yet, its antigen is unknown.

The germline CDR1 and CDR2 sequences are SNHLY and FYNNEI. The V gene end was trimmed by 5 bases and the J gene end by 0 bases; junction bases not matched to a gene: 3. The CDR3 is 14 residues long. Expressed TCRB transcripts were sequenced, since all the RNA that had been isolated was reverse transcribed. Libraries were prepared by immunoSEQ multiplex PCR; TCRdb keeps only in-frame clonotypes and omits some of them. Of approximately 280,000 clones listed, over 12% are singletons. The receptor comes from a man aged 18 to 30 with type 1 diabetes. This chain connects TRBV2 to TRBJ2-7; 8 bases agree with TRBD1. The sample consisted of naive CD4+ T cells from blood. CDR3 coding DNA: TGTGCCAGCAGTTGGACAGGGAGCTCCTACGAGCAGTACTTC. As protein: CASSWTGSSYEQYF.